These T cell receptor beta chains were read from a single sample in a study of control samples from healthy donors and cancer patients. Sequenced by immunoSEQ multiplex PCR; TCRdb stores in-frame clones only, minus some. The sample consists of some 130,000 clones, about 92% of them appearing once. What was sequenced was PBMCs. The source of these receptors is a man between 50 and 59 years old with head and neck cancer. Each CDR3 is given with its conserved first and last residue.

length: 15; V: TRBV7-9; CDR3: CASSLSGTGGYEQYF
length: 13; V: TRBV7-2; CDR3: CASSLKLGTEAFF
length: 11; V: TRBV24-1; CDR3: CATSPEQPQHF
length: 13; V: TRBV20-1; CDR3: CSASAGSLGKLFF
length: 15; V: TRBV11-2; CDR3: CASSSGSGLYNEQFF
length: 12; V: TRBV30; CDR3: CAWSAPKVEQYF
length: 18; V: TRBV7-6; CDR3: CASSPPPYGRPSNQPQHF
length: 15; V: TRBV9; CDR3: CASSGRGWSTDTQYF
length: 13; V: TRBV3-1/TRBV3-2; CDR3: CASSQGLRSEQFF
length: 18; V: TRBV28; CDR3: CASSFPFRTGGAGNTIYF
length: 16; V: TRBV5-6; CDR3: CASSSQTGLNNQPQHF
length: 13; V: TRBV30; CDR3: CARWTGGGTEAFF
length: 14; V: TRBV7-9; CDR3: CASSRGSDTGELFF
length: 15; V: TRBV4-1; CDR3: CASSPPGQNEGKLFF
length: 19; V: TRBV19; CDR3: CASSINWGQGTRGSYEQYF
length: 15; V: TRBV20-1; CDR3: CSASPGQGASYEQYF
length: 14; V: TRBV30; CDR3: CAWSHTGYSGGYTF
length: 13; V: TRBV5-1; CDR3: CASSFEGSGGYTF
length: 14; V: TRBV28; CDR3: CASSFGGPNTEAFF
length: 14; V: TRBV10-3; CDR3: CAISGQGGAYEQYF
length: 13; V: TRBV18; CDR3: CASSPSATAEAFF
length: 14; V: TRBV7-2; CDR3: CATKLGQKTETQYF
length: 16; V: TRBV5-4; CDR3: CASSPEHGATNEKLFF
length: 18; V: TRBV7-9; CDR3: CASSLVTFDRSFNQPQHF
length: 13; V: TRBV19; CDR3: CASRRTVFYGYTF
length: 13; V: TRBV7-2; CDR3: CASSFEREGGYTF
length: 14; V: TRBV4-3; CDR3: CASSQELQGYEQYF
length: 14; V: TRBV18; CDR3: CASSPTAGSYGYTF
length: 16; V: TRBV5-1; CDR3: CASSQGHAVDGSPLHF
length: 16; V: TRBV24-1; CDR3: CATSDRDRRGNQPQHF
length: 13; V: TRBV6-2/TRBV6-3; CDR3: CASSPGGAYGYTF